These T cell receptor beta chains were read from a single sample in a study of glioma-infiltrating T cells after dendritic cell vaccination. The repertoire was sequenced with immunoSEQ multiplex PCR; TCRdb's copy has only in-frame clones and lacks some. The table records roughly 87,000 clones, roughly four fifths of them present only once. This specimen consisted of blood, obtained after dendritic cell vaccination. All receptors come from a human donor with glioblastoma. Both conserved end residues are part of each CDR3. A D gene is named only where the DNA matches it firmly. Clone size appears in some rows only: once, few, many, or a class for an expanded clone.

TRBV7-3,TRBJ2-1,TRBD2,-,CASSPTSAGGYNEQFF,TGTGCCAGCAGCCCCACGTCCGCGGGGGGTTACAATGAGCAGTTCTTC
TRBV5-1,TRBJ1-4,-,-,CASSGGLLDEKLFF,TGCGCCAGCAGCGGGGGCTTGTTGGATGAAAAACTGTTTTTT
TRBV19,TRBJ1-1,-,-,CASSRRPVVTEAFF,TGTGCCAGTAGTAGGAGGCCGGTAGTCACTGAAGCTTTCTTT
TRBV2,TRBJ1-5,-,few,CASQREGGNQPQHF,TGTGCCAGTCAGAGGGAGGGTGGCAATCAGCCCCAGCATTTT
TRBV27,TRBJ2-7,TRBD1,-,CASGDSLYEQYF,TGTGCCAGCGGGGACAGCCTCTACGAGCAGTACTTC
TRBV2,TRBJ2-7,TRBD2,-,CASSEGLAGENYEQYF,TGTGCCAGCAGTGAAGGGCTGGCGGGGGAGAACTACGAGCAGTACTTC
TRBV7-2,TRBJ1-1,-,-,CASSLGRVTEAFF,TGTGCCAGCAGCTTAGGCAGGGTCACTGAAGCTTTCTTT
TRBV27,TRBJ2-7,TRBD2,-,CASSPGTSGSYEQYF,TGTGCCAGCAGTCCCGGGACTAGCGGATCCTACGAGCAGTACTTC
TRBV19,TRBJ1-1,-,few,CASSMRDTEAFF,TGTGCCAGTAGTATGAGGGACACTGAAGCTTTCTTT
TRBV7-2,TRBJ1-3,TRBD1,medium-sized,CASSFTGAGSGNTIYF,TGTGCCAGCAGCTTTACAGGGGCCGGTTCTGGAAACACCATATATTTT
TRBV6-1,TRBJ1-3,TRBD1,-,CASSEGNWGTAGGNTIYF,TGTGCCAGCAGTGAGGGTAACTGGGGGACAGCCGGTGGAAACACCATATATTTT
TRBV7-2,TRBJ1-4,-,-,CASSFLVAEKLFF,TGTGCCAGCAGCTTCCTAGTCGCTGAAAAACTGTTTTTT
TRBV7-3,TRBJ1-1,-,-,CASSLSSSMNTEAFF,TGTGCCAGCAGCTTAAGTAGCAGCATGAACACTGAAGCTTTCTTT
TRBV19,TRBJ2-5,TRBD2,-,CASSINGGSGETQYF,TGTGCCAGTAGTATAAACGGGGGGTCGGGAGAGACCCAGTACTTC
TRBV4-1,TRBJ2-7,TRBD1,-,CASSPGRTGTTIMKQYF,TGCGCCAGCAGCCCCGGGCGGACAGGCACTACGATTATGAAGCAGTACTTC
TRBV7-2,TRBJ2-3,TRBD1,few,CASSLAEVTGGGRTDTQYF,TGTGCCAGCAGCTTAGCGGAGGTTACAGGGGGCGGCCGAACAGATACGCAGTATTTT
TRBV12-5,TRBJ2-7,-,-,CASGSRPHEQYF,TGTGCTAGTGGTTCGCGCCCACACGAGCAGTACTTC
TRBV10-2,TRBJ1-1,-,-,CASSERIQGNTEAFF,TGCGCCAGCAGTGAGCGAATACAGGGGAACACTGAAGCTTTCTTT
TRBV11-2,TRBJ1-4,-,-,CASSFGAGNEKLFF,TGTGCCAGCAGCTTTGGAGCCGGTAATGAAAAACTGTTTTTT
TRBV30,TRBJ1-2,-,-,CAWSVQAPGGYTF,TGTGCCTGGAGTGTACAAGCGCCGGGGGGCTACACCTTC
TRBV4-1,TRBJ2-7,TRBD1,-,CASSQDRRQGPYEQYF,TGCGCCAGCAGCCAAGACCGGCGACAGGGACCCTACGAGCAGTACTTC
TRBV18,TRBJ2-6,-,-,CASSSYSGANVLTF,TGTGCCAGCTCCTCCTACTCTGGGGCCAACGTCCTGACTTTC
TRBV2,TRBJ2-5,TRBD2,-,CASYLAGGRETQYF,TGTGCCAGCTATCTAGCGGGGGGGCGGGAGACCCAGTACTTC
TRBV4-1,TRBJ2-1,TRBD2,-,CASSNPSGGANEQFF,TGCGCCAGCAGCAACCCTAGCGGGGGGGCAAATGAGCAGTTCTTC